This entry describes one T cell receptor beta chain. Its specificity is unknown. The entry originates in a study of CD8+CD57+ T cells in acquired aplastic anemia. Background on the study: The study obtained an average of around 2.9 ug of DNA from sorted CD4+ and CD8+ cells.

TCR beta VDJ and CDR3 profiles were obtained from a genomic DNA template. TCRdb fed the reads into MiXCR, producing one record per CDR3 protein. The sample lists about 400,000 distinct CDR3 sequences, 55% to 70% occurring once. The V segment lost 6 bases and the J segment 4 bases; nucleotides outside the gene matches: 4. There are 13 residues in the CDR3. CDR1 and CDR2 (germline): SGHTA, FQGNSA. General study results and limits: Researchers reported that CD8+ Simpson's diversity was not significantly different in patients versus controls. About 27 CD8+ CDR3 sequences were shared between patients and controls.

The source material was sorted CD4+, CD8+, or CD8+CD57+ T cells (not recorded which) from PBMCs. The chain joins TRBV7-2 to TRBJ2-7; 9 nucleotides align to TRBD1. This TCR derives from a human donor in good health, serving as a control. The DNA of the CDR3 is TGTGCCAGCAGACAGGGGGCTGGGTACGAGCAGTACTTC. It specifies CASRQGAGYEQYF.